These 14 T cell receptor beta chains share one sample of origin, sequenced in a study of blood T cell repertoires in COVID-19. Sequenced by immunoSEQ multiplex PCR; TCRdb stores in-frame clones only, minus some. This sample has approximately 14,000 clones, with 85% to 90% found just once. Input material: peripheral blood. The receptors originated from a human donor in a cohort sampled during active COVID-19.

The gene calls are TRBV27 and TRBJ2-3; a weak D match, TRBD1 (6 bases). V was pared by 2 bases and J by 11 bases, with 11 bases between. CDR3 size: 12 residues. The germline CDR1 and CDR2 sequences are MNHEY and SMNVEV (reference sequence). The CDR3 protein is CASSLPDSKQYF. The CDR3 DNA reads as TGTGCCAGCAGTTTACCGGACAGCAAGCAGTATTTT.

The chain has TRBV15 and TRBJ2-7; the D is unclear. Trimming stripped 0 bases from V and 0 bases from J, with 6 bases between. Germline loops: CDR1 LNHNV, CDR2 YYDKDF (reference sequence). The CDR3 has 14 residues. The CDR3 DNA reads as TGTGCCACCAGCAGAGACCCACTCTCCTACGAGCAGTACTTC. As protein: CATSRDPLSYEQYF.

The rearrangement uses TRBV2 and TRBJ2-3; D unresolved. The CDR3 length is 14 residues. The V gene lost 4 bases and the J gene lost 0 bases, with 8 bases spanning the gap. The germline V gene has CDR1 SNHLY and CDR2 FYNNEI. CDR3 residues: CASSGASSTDTQYF. The DNA of the CDR3 is TGTGCCAGCAGTGGCGCTTCTAGCACAGATACGCAGTATTTT. Drawing the rest from reference TRBV2 and TRBJ2-3, the complete variable domain is EPEVTQTPSHQVTQMGQEVILRCVPISNHLYFYWYRQILGQKVEFLVSFYNNEISEKSEIFDDQFSVERPDGSNFTLKIRSTKLEDSAMYFCASSGASSTDTQYFGPGTRLTVL.

The chain is built from TRBV3-1 (or the pseudogene TRBV3-2) and TRBJ2-5, with TRBD2 identical over 11 bases. Unmatched junction bases numbered 14, after V lost 4 bases and J lost 7 bases. In germline, CDR1 is LGHDT, CDR2 YNNKEL (reference sequence). The CDR3 spans 17 residues. CDR3 loop: CASSRLRASGGFGTQYF. CDR3 nucleotide sequence: TGTGCCAGCAGCCGACTCAGGGCTAGCGGGGGGTTTGGGACCCAGTACTTC.

This clone was seen a handful of times. This chain connects TRBV19 to TRBJ1-5; 7 bases align to TRBD1. Germline trimming cut 9 bases from V and 5 bases from J; bases unmatched to any gene: 7. There are 13 residues in the CDR3. CDR1 is LNHDA and CDR2 is SQIVND in the germline V gene (reference sequence). CDR3 amino acids: CASEPGGHQPQHF. The CDR3 DNA is TGTGCCAGCGAACCAGGGGGGCATCAGCCCCAGCATTTT.

CDR3 residues: CASSTRLAAEQFF. CDR3 DNA sequence: TGTGCCAGCAGTACTAGACTAGCTGCTGAGCAGTTCTTC. The rearrangement uses TRBV12-3 or TRBV12-4 and TRBJ2-1, with 7 bases aligning to TRBD2. The CDR3 length is 13 residues. Losses at the gene ends were 5 bases for V and 9 bases for J; bases not matched to a gene: 7.

J is TRBJ2-7 and V is TRBV7-8, with a tentative D call TRBD1 (6 bases). The CDR3 runs to 18 residues. From germline, CDR1 is SGHVS and CDR2 FQNEAQ. V lost 5 bases to trimming and J lost 4 bases, with 27 bases between them. The CDR3 reads CASSPNRRTALLMYEQYF. Written as DNA, the CDR3 is TGTGCCAGCAGCCCGAACCGTAGGACAGCTCTTCTCATGTACGAGCAGTACTTC.

The genes are TRBV4-1 and TRBJ2-2; tentative D call: TRBD2 (6 bases). CDR1 MGHRA and CDR2 YSYEKL come from the germline V gene. This CDR3 has 15 residues. Trimming shortened V by 4 bases and J by 7 bases, and 16 bases separated the two germline ends. DNA for the CDR3: TGCGCCAGCAGCCTTCCACTGACTAGACACGGGGAGCTGTTTTTT. As protein: CASSLPLTRHGELFF.

This chain links TRBV6-5 with TRBJ2-7; D unclear. Germline V gene lookup returns CDR1 MNHEY and CDR2 SVGAGI. The CDR3 has 13 amino acids. Trimming pared 5 bases from V and 5 bases from J, leaving 13 bases between. Here the CDR3 DNA reads TGTGCCAGCAGTCCCTCAGTAGCCCACGAGCAGTACTTC. Encoded protein: CASSPSVAHEQYF.

The V and J genes are TRBV2 and TRBJ2-1, with D perhaps matching TRBD2 (6 bases). V dropped 4 bases and J dropped 0 bases, with 10 bases sitting between them. The CDR3 is made up of 15 amino acids. CDR1 is SNHLY and CDR2 is FYNNEI in the germline V gene. The CDR3 nucleotides read TGTGCCAGCAGTGGACCCGGGGGCTCCTACAATGAGCAGTTCTTC. It is translated as CASSGPGGSYNEQFF.

The CDR3 here is CASSSSGGNNQPQHF. CDR3 DNA: TGTGCCAGCTCCTCCTCGGGGGGTAACAATCAGCCCCAGCATTTT. The chain uses TRBV18 and TRBJ1-5, with D maybe TRBD1 (5 bases). The CDR3 contains 15 residues. Germline V CDR1 and CDR2: KGHSH, LQKENI. Trimming stripped 6 bases from V and 3 bases from J, with 15 bases between.

CDR3 nucleotide sequence: TGTGCCAGCAGTGAATATCTGTCGGACGGGAGCTCTGGAAACACCATATATTTT. This encodes CASSEYLSDGSSGNTIYF. This rearrangement joins TRBV6-1 to TRBJ1-3; D is unresolved. This CDR3 contains 18 residues. CDR1 is MNHNS and CDR2 is SASEGT in the germline V gene. Trimming shortened V by 2 bases and J by 0 bases, and 17 bases separated the two germline ends.

This clone turned up a few times. The chain links TRBV3-1 (or the pseudogene TRBV3-2) to TRBJ2-3; D is perhaps TRBD2 (6 bases). The germline V and J ends were trimmed by 2 bases and 9 bases, with 12 bases remaining between them. Looked up from germline, CDR1 is LGHDT and CDR2 is YNNKEL (reference sequence). The CDR3 covers 13 residues. CDR3 nucleotide sequence: TGTGCCAGCAGCCAACGGGAGCAGTCGACGCAGTATTTT. Its translation: CASSQREQSTQYF.

V usage is TRBV5-6 and J usage is TRBJ2-5, with a tentative D call TRBD1 (5 bases). The ends were cut back, 0 bases at V and 9 bases at J, with 12 bases in the middle. The germline gives CDR1 SGHDT, CDR2 YYEEEE. The CDR3 is 13 amino acids. The CDR3 here is CASSLDRSRAQYF. CDR3 sequence (DNA): TGTGCCAGCAGCTTGGATCGGAGCAGGGCCCAGTACTTC. The variable domain in full, completed from reference TRBV5-6 and TRBJ2-5, reads DAGVTQSPTHLIKTRGQQVTLRCSPKSGHDTVSWYQQALGQGPQFIFQYYEEEERQRGNFPDRFSGHQFPNYSSELNVNALLLGDSALYLCASSLDRSRAQYFGPGTRLLVL.